This TCR beta chain was profiled in a study of blood T cell repertoires in COVID-19. V was cut by 2 bases and J by 1 base, with 2 bases left in between. The length of the CDR3 is 12 residues. Generated by immunoSEQ multiplex PCR, the TCRdb table keeps only in-frame clones and is missing some. The top ten clones hold more than 5% of a sample with fewer than 450,000 clones, around 87% of them seen once. The clonotype originates from a woman aged 45 to 65 with COVID-19, enrolled during active disease. The material sequenced was peripheral blood. The chain couples TRBV12-3 or TRBV12-4 to TRBJ1-2, with D unresolved. The CDR3, as DNA: TGTGCCAGCAGTTTACTTAACTATGGCTACACCTTC. Protein product: CASSLLNYGYTF.